This TCR beta chain derives from a study of blood T cells in healthy people across ages. The study, taken as a whole, reports: Donor CMV infection status was unknown, possibly confounding age-related changes in expanded clonotypes.

The sample providers were healthy Caucasian people from Russia, aged roughly 6 to 95. This clonotype has only a few counts. Its antigen is not identified. Using a J-beta primer mix together with a sample-barcoded 5' primer, a second PCR was run for roughly 6 to 12 cycles. One entry per CDR3 protein, called by TCRdb with MiXCR from the 5' RACE reads. This repertoire shows about 620,000 distinct CDR3 sequences, approximately 52% found once; its top ten account for approximately 12%. With 2 bases clipped from V and 9 bases from J, the junction kept 11 bases outside the gene matches. The germline V gene encodes CDR1 MNHEY and CDR2 SVGAGI. The CDR3 has 16 amino acids.

This receptor was taken from an elderly woman in good health. This chain joins TRBV6-5 and TRBJ2-1; 9 nucleotides align to TRBD2. The sample was blood. CDR3 nucleotide sequence: TGTGCCAGCAGTTACCAAAGGGGAAGCGGGGGGCTTGAGCAGTTCTTC. Translating gives CASSYQRGSGGLEQFF.